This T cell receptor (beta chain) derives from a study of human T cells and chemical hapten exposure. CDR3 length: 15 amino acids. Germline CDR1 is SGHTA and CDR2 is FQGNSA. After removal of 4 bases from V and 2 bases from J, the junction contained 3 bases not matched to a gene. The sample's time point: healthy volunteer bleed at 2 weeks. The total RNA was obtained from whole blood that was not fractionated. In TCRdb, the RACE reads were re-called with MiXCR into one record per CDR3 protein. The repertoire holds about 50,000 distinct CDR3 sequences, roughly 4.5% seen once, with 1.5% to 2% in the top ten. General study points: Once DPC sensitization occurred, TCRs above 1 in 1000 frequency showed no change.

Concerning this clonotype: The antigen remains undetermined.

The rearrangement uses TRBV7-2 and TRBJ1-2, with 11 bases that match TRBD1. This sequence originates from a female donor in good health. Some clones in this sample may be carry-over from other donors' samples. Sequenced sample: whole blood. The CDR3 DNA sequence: TGTGCCAGCAGCTACCGGACAGGGGGCAACTATGGCTACACCTTC. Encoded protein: CASSYRTGGNYGYTF.